One sample yielded the 10 T cell receptor beta chains listed below, sequenced in a study of tumor-infiltrating lymphocytes in localized non-small cell lung cancer. Clones were sequenced by immunoSEQ multiplex PCR, and TCRdb holds only the in-frame ones, with some missing. The sample contains 15,000 to 20,000 clones, 65% to 85% of which appear only once. The sequencing sample was made of uninvolved lung tissue not adjacent to the tumor. Receptor source: a human donor with non-small cell lung cancer.

This chain links TRBV5-1 with TRBJ2-5; 11 positions match TRBD1. Per germline, CDR1 SGHRS and CDR2 YFSETQ. The CDR3 is made up of 15 amino acids. V lost 4 bases, J lost 2 bases, and 4 bases stayed unmatched. DNA for the CDR3: TGCGCCAGCAGCGTGGGACAGGGGGTTCAAGAGACCCAGTACTTC. Translated: CASSVGQGVQETQYF.

This clone was seen a few times. This chain uses TRBV5-1 with TRBJ1-1; TRBD1 agrees at 7 bases. Germline CDR1 reads SGHRS; CDR2 reads YFSETQ. V shed 5 bases, J shed 1 base, and the junction held 8 bases outside the gene matches. This CDR3 region has 15 residues. The CDR3 is CASREGAEENTEAFF. CDR3 DNA: TGCGCCAGCAGAGAGGGGGCAGAGGAGAACACTGAAGCTTTCTTT.

The rearrangement links TRBV2 to TRBJ2-7, with a tentative D call TRBD1 (5 bases). V shed 5 bases and J shed 3 bases, with 8 bases lying between them. The CDR3 consists of 12 residues. Germline V gene data show CDR1 as SNHLY and CDR2 as FYNNEI. CDR3 loop: CASSLTDYEQYF. The CDR3 DNA reads as TGTGCCAGCAGTCTGACAGACTACGAGCAGTACTTC.

V usage is TRBV5-1 and J usage is TRBJ2-6, with D maybe TRBD1 (5 bases). CDR1 is SGHRS and CDR2 is YFSETQ in the germline V gene. The CDR3 spans 15 residues. Trimming pared 2 bases from V and 3 bases from J, leaving 9 bases between. Written as DNA, the CDR3 is TGCGCCAGCAGCTTTTCAGGGTTTGGGGCCAACGTCCTGACTTTC. Translation gives CASSFSGFGANVLTF.

This clone was counted between two and nine times. The V and J genes are TRBV7-3 and TRBJ2-1, with 11 nucleotides matching TRBD2. The CDR3 sequence is 17 residues long. The germline CDR1 and CDR2 sequences are SGHTA and FQGTGA. Germline trimming cut 4 bases from V and 2 bases from J; bases unmatched to any gene: 7. CDR3 in DNA: TGTGCCAGCAGCTGGAACTTACTAGCGGGAGCCTACAATGAGCAGTTCTTC. It specifies CASSWNLLAGAYNEQFF.

This clone showed up just a few times. The rearrangement joins TRBV6-5 to TRBJ1-4; D gene unclear. Trimming left V 5 bases short and J 8 bases short, with 9 bases between. Germline assignment: CDR1 MNHEY and CDR2 SVGAGI. This CDR3 comprises 12 residues. The CDR3 DNA is TGTGCCAGCAGTCGTACGCGAGAAAAACTGTTTTTT. Translating it yields CASSRTREKLFF.

In its sample, this clone was seen a few times. The gene calls are TRBV6-1 and TRBJ2-3, with 10 nucleotides matching TRBD2. The length of the CDR3 is 15 residues. Germline lookup yields CDR1 MNHNS and CDR2 SASEGT. The trim removed 4 bases at V and 0 bases at J, leaving 1 base unmatched. The CDR3 here is CASSVLAGSTDTQYF. The CDR3 region has the DNA TGTGCCAGCAGTGTACTAGCGGGAAGCACAGATACGCAGTATTTT.

This rearrangement joins TRBV19 to TRBJ1-2; no definite D call. V was clipped by 3 bases and J by 7 bases, with 9 bases between them. Germline V gene sequence: CDR1 LNHDA, CDR2 SQIVND (reference sequence). This CDR3 is 12 amino acids long. The CDR3 is CASSIPPSGYTF. As DNA, the CDR3 is TGTGCCAGTAGTATCCCGCCATCTGGCTACACCTTC. Full variable domain (missing parts from reference TRBV19 and TRBJ1-2): DGGITQSPKYLFRKEGQNVTLSCEQNLNHDAMYWYRQDPGQGLRLIYYSQIVNDFQKGDIAEGYSVSREKKESFPLTVTSAQKNPTAFYLCASSIPPSGYTFGSGTRLTVV.

The chain couples TRBV4-2 to TRBJ1-5; a weak D match, TRBD1 (5 bases). V lost 1 base to trimming and J lost 2 bases, with 15 bases between them. CDR1 is LGHNA and CDR2 is YNFKEQ in the germline V gene. CDR3 length: 17 amino acids. In DNA form, the CDR3 reads TGTGCCAGCAGCCAAGTTTCGGGGGGAGGAGGCAATCAGCCCCAGCATTTT. Translating gives CASSQVSGGGGNQPQHF.

The chain links TRBV5-4 to TRBJ2-4; tentatively, D is TRBD2 (5 bases). This CDR3 is built from 16 residues. Germline CDR1 SGHNT, CDR2 YYREEE (reference sequence). V lost 3 bases to trimming and J lost 0 bases, with 13 bases between them. The CDR3 DNA sequence: TGTGCCAGCAGCTCCGGAGGTCTACTAGCCAAAAACATTCAGTACTTC. It yields the protein CASSSGGLLAKNIQYF.